These T cell receptor beta chains were read from a single sample in a study of spatial heterogeneity in lung cancer. TCRdb analysed the 5' RACE reads with MiXCR anew, one entry per CDR3 protein. The top ten clones hold 25% to 35% of a sample with around 11,000 distinct CDR3 sequences, 6.1% of them seen once. The sample here was normal lung tissue next to the tumor, taken at surgery. Every receptor here comes from a male donor with early-stage non-small cell lung cancer. Each CDR3 is given with its conserved first and last residue. Each record gives: clone size, D gene, CDR3 length, V gene, J gene, CDR3 protein, CDR3 DNA. A D gene is named only where the DNA matches it firmly. Not all rows give a size; the values are once, few, many and, for expanded clones, a class.

many	NA	15	TRBV20-1	TRBJ1-1	CSAILPTGMNTEAFF	TGCAGTGCTATACTGCCCACAGGGATGAACACTGAAGCTTTCTTT
many	NA	15	TRBV28	TRBJ2-2	CASSLINGFTGELFF	TGTGCCAGCAGTTTAATAAATGGGTTCACCGGGGAGCTGTTTTTT
many	TRBD1	14	TRBV7-3	TRBJ1-6	CASSRRQGNSPLHF	TGTGCCAGCAGCCGAAGACAGGGTAATTCACCCCTCCACTTT
many	NA	12	TRBV15	TRBJ1-2	CATSWQGDGYTF	TGTGCCACCAGCTGGCAGGGAGATGGCTACACCTTC
many	NA	12	TRBV20-1	TRBJ2-7	CSAMGRRNEQYF	TGCAGTGCTATGGGACGGCGGAACGAGCAGTACTTC
medium-sized	NA	14	TRBV10-3	TRBJ1-6	CAIGPGSEYSPLHF	TGTGCCATCGGGCCAGGGTCGGAGTATTCACCCCTCCACTTT
few	TRBD1	20	TRBV5-4	TRBJ2-7	CASSWMGTGGWDYISYEQYF	TGTGCCAGCAGCTGGATGGGAACAGGGGGCTGGGATTATATCTCCTACGAGCAGTACTTC
NA	NA	12	TRBV27	TRBJ2-2	CATGSQYGELFF	TGTGCCACCGGATCACAGTACGGGGAGCTGTTTTTT
many	NA	14	TRBV7-2	TRBJ2-1	CASSASGTLNEQFF	TGTGCCAGCAGCGCATCCGGGACTCTCAATGAGCAGTTCTTC
many	TRBD2	16	TRBV20-1	TRBJ2-1	CSHLTSGSKGANEQFF	TGCAGCCATCTCACTAGCGGGAGTAAGGGGGCCAATGAGCAGTTCTTC
many	NA	12	TRBV28	TRBJ1-1	CASSLRDTEAFF	TGTGCCAGCAGTTTAAGGGACACTGAAGCTTTCTTT
many	NA	11	TRBV29-1	TRBJ1-2	CSVGENYGYTF	TGCAGCGTTGGGGAAAACTATGGCTACACCTTC
NA	NA	14	TRBV5-4	TRBJ2-1	CASSPGTRPDEQFF	TGTGCCAGCAGTCCCGGGACCCGTCCCGATGAGCAGTTCTTC
many	NA	12	TRBV19	TRBJ2-3	CASSSRPDTQYF	TGTGCCAGTAGTTCCCGGCCAGATACGCAGTATTTT
medium-sized	TRBD1	14	TRBV5-1	TRBJ1-1	CASSSGQGHNEAFF	TGCGCCAGCAGCTCGGGACAGGGACATAATGAAGCTTTCTTT
many	NA	15	TRBV7-2	TRBJ1-6	CASSLDWTVASPLHF	TGTGCCAGCAGCTTAGACTGGACAGTGGCTTCACCCCTCCACTTT
medium-sized	TRBD2	14	TRBV30	TRBJ2-7	CAWEDGRAWGEQYF	TGTGCCTGGGAAGACGGGAGGGCCTGGGGCGAGCAGTACTTC
few	NA	12	TRBV29-1	TRBJ1-1	CSVKGMNTEAFF	TGCAGCGTTAAGGGGATGAACACTGAAGCTTTCTTT
many	NA	14	TRBV6-5	TRBJ2-4	CASSYSIGLGIQYF	TGTGCCAGCAGTTACTCGATCGGGCTCGGCATTCAGTACTTC
few	NA	15	TRBV6-1	TRBJ1-1	CASREGEGWNTEAFF	TGTGCCAGCAGGGAAGGGGAGGGGTGGAACACTGAAGCTTTCTTT
many	NA	14	TRBV5-1	TRBJ2-2	CASSLALNTGELFF	TGCGCCAGCAGCTTGGCCTTGAACACCGGGGAGCTGTTTTTT
many	NA	13	TRBV28	TRBJ1-1	CASSLVTNTEAFF	TGTGCCAGCAGTTTAGTCACGAACACTGAAGCTTTCTTT
medium-sized	TRBD2	13	TRBV7-2	TRBJ2-1	CASSLSAGGQQFF	TGTGCCAGCAGCTTGTCCGCGGGAGGGCAGCAGTTCTTC
many	NA	14	TRBV11-2	TRBJ2-5	CASSSGRGEQTQYF	TGTGCCAGCAGCTCTGGACGAGGGGAGCAGACCCAGTACTTC
many	NA	14	TRBV27	TRBJ2-4	CASSPQRLSDIQYF	TGTGCCAGCAGTCCCCAACGGCTCTCTGACATTCAGTACTTC
many	NA	16	TRBV7-2	TRBJ2-2	CASSRMSSRGTGELFF	TGTGCCAGCAGCAGAATGTCCTCTAGGGGGACCGGGGAGCTGTTTTTT
many	TRBD1	16	TRBV20-1	TRBJ2-3	CSARSPGTGRTDTQYF	TGCAGTGCTAGGAGTCCCGGGACAGGACGCACAGATACGCAGTATTTT
many	NA	14	TRBV2	TRBJ2-3	CASKDWEYTDTQYF	TGTGCCAGCAAGGACTGGGAATACACAGATACGCAGTATTTT
NA	NA	11	TRBV6-2/TRBV6-3	TRBJ2-1	CASSISDEQFF	TGTGCCAGCAGTATATCCGATGAGCAGTTCTTC
few	NA	12	TRBV7-9	TRBJ1-5	CASSSPSQPQHF	TGTGCCAGCAGCTCCCCTTCTCAGCCCCAGCATTTT
few	NA	11	TRBV20-1	TRBJ1-1	CSARLLTEAFF	TGCAGTGCTAGACTTCTCACTGAAGCTTTCTTT
many	NA	12	TRBV7-8	TRBJ1-1	CASSAALTEAFF	TGTGCCAGCAGCGCAGCGCTCACTGAAGCTTTCTTT
many	NA	15	TRBV7-9	TRBJ2-3	CASSSPRIATDTQYF	TGTGCCAGCAGCTCCCCCAGGATTGCGACAGATACGCAGTATTTT
many	NA	13	TRBV29-1	TRBJ2-7	CSVEGGPAYEQYF	TGCAGCGTTGAAGGAGGGCCGGCGTACGAGCAGTACTTC
many	NA	13	TRBV5-1	TRBJ2-5	CASSLNTQETQYF	TGCGCCAGCAGCTTAAATACCCAAGAGACCCAGTACTTC
medium-sized	TRBD2	16	TRBV11-3	TRBJ2-1	CASSLGLAGRYNEQFF	TGTGCCAGCAGTTTGGGACTAGCGGGGAGGTACAATGAGCAGTTCTTC
many	NA	13	TRBV18	TRBJ1-1	CASSPLGGTEAFF	TGTGCCAGCTCACCCCTTGGTGGGACTGAAGCTTTCTTT
medium-sized	NA	14	TRBV3-1	TRBJ2-1	CASSQESYSNEQFF	TGTGCCAGCAGCCAAGAGAGCTACTCCAATGAGCAGTTCTTC
medium-sized	TRBD1	14	TRBV27	TRBJ1-4	CASSSRGANEKLFF	TGTGCCAGCAGTTCCAGGGGGGCTAATGAAAAACTGTTTTTT
many	NA	14	TRBV5-1	TRBJ1-3	CASSLEDGGNTIYF	TGCGCCAGCAGCTTGGAGGACGGCGGAAACACCATATATTTT
NA	NA	15	TRBV10-2	TRBJ2-1	CASSGDYSLGNEQFF	TGCGCCAGCAGTGGTGACTACTCCCTGGGGAATGAGCAGTTCTTC
many	NA	13	TRBV5-1	TRBJ1-6	CASSQSSNSPLHF	TGCGCCAGCAGCCAGAGCAGCAATTCACCCCTCCACTTT
many	NA	15	TRBV4-3	TRBJ2-1	CASSQDSGTYNEQFF	TGCGCCAGCAGCCAAGACAGCGGAACTTACAATGAGCAGTTCTTC
many	NA	14	TRBV28	TRBJ2-5	CASSQTRAQETQYF	TGTGCCAGCAGCCAGACTCGAGCCCAAGAGACCCAGTACTTC